This TCR beta chain was profiled in a study of cytomegalovirus exposure and HLA in healthy donors. General study points: Analyses of presence and absence presupposed an approximately uniform sequencing depth across donors. The only immune exposure information that was available was CMV serostatus. Analysis was carried out at a later point, and it linked a missense DCLRE1C variant to TCR beta V- and J-gene trimming. In vitro data verified three CMV-associated chains as specific for CMV antigens.

Researchers ran the PCR with 60 Vbeta and 13 Jbeta primers. Assay: immunoSEQ multiplex PCR; the TCRdb copy retains only in-frame clones and omits some. The data show fewer than 200,000 clones, 81% seen once. As concerns this clone: The target antigen is unknown.

Sequencing input: PBMCs. The TCR was taken from a woman aged 18-30 years in good health and CMV-seronegative.

The CDR3 sequence is CASSFIRGPNEQFF. CDR3 coding DNA: TGTGCCAGCAGTTTCATTAGGGGGCCTAATGAGCAGTTCTTC. The chain joins TRBV28 to TRBJ2-1; 7 nucleotides match TRBD1. Germline CDR1 MDHEN, CDR2 SYDVKM. The CDR3 loop spans 14 amino acids. V shed 3 bases and J 7 bases; nucleotides not matched to a gene: 6.